The clone carrying this T cell receptor beta chain has ten or more counts. MiXCR, run by TCRdb on the 5' RACE reads, gives a single entry per CDR3 protein. This repertoire shows tens of thousands of distinct CDR3 sequences, roughly 11% found once; its top ten account for about a tenth. The sample comes from a study of early T cells in non-severe SARS-CoV-2 infection. The CDR3 is made up of 14 amino acids. Trimming removed 5 bases at V and 7 bases at J, with 12 bases between. The receptor's source is an adult who was a healthcare worker with PCR-confirmed SARS-CoV-2 infection or an uninfected control (not recorded which). The rearrangement uses TRBV12-3 or TRBV12-4 and TRBJ1-6; D is possibly TRBD1 (5 bases). Sequenced: whole blood. The CDR3 reads CASSTGRENSPLHF. CDR3 nucleotides: TGTGCCAGCAGTACGGGACGGGAAAATTCACCCCTCCACTTT.